This TCR beta chain was identified in a study of blood T cell repertoires in COVID-19. For the study at large: Collection of acute and convalescent COVID-19 samples took place in the United States, Italy and Spain. Sources were T cells, B-cell-depleted T cells, or PBMCs; the material itself was cDNA or gDNA.

The V and J ends lost 5 bases and 1 base, in that order; junction bases with no gene match: 6. The CDR3 has 16 amino acids. Germline V gene data show CDR1 as SGHTA and CDR2 as FQGNSA. As handled by the study authors: Reference gene primer amplification gave nucleated cell count estimates. Sequencing used immunoSEQ multiplex PCR; TCRdb keeps in-frame clones, though not all of them. From that table come the V and J calls and clone size; the DNA was used to work out D and trimming. The repertoire holds 45,000 to 55,000 clones, with about nine tenths as singletons. This clonotype was obtained from a human donor in a cohort sampled during active COVID-19. The chain carries TRBV7-2 and TRBJ2-3, with TRBD2 identical over 10 bases. Sequenced input: peripheral blood. The CDR3 spells CASSVSGTSGTDTQYF. The DNA of the CDR3 is TGTGCCAGCAGCGTCTCCGGGACTAGCGGCACAGATACGCAGTATTTT.